The clone carrying this T cell receptor beta chain was observed at least ten times. Each CDR3 protein is one row after TCRdb ran MiXCR on the reads. Counted here are roughly 230,000 distinct CDR3 sequences, 25% to 30% occurring once; the ten biggest clones make up roughly 7.3%. V was pared by 5 bases and J by 4 bases, with 23 bases between. This CDR3 region has 17 residues. Germline-derived CDR1 and CDR2 are SSHAT and FNYEAQ (reference sequence). This sample is part of a study of kidney transplant recipient with SARS-CoV-2 infection. The chain carries TRBV7-7 and TRBJ1-2; D unclear. The sample consisted of a blood sample, taken at baseline and around day 120 from a kidney transplant recipient. The receptor's source is a male patient aged 30 to 40 who had COVID-19 and was a kidney transplant recipient. Certain T cells may be donor cells from the graft. Here the CDR3 reads CASSRNCKCRKTYGYTF. For the CDR3, the DNA is TGTGCCAGCAGCCGTAATTGTAAGTGCCGAAAGACCTATGGCTACACCTTC.